The 26 T cell receptor beta chains in this list originate from one sample, sequenced in a study of blood T cell repertoires in COVID-19. Profiled with immunoSEQ multiplex PCR; TCRdb holds only in-frame clones, not every one. The sample has around 64,000 clones, 80% to 90% seen once. What was sequenced was peripheral blood. The receptors stem from a woman between 18 and 29 years old with acute or convalescent COVID-19.

This chain joins TRBV6-6 and TRBJ1-4; 10 positions agree with TRBD1. V dropped 7 bases and J dropped 6; count of bases not matched to a gene: 8. This CDR3 contains 15 residues. Germline CDR1 is MNHNY and CDR2 is SVGAGI (reference sequence). The CDR3 protein is CASKNRQGADEKLFF. The CDR3 nucleotides are TGTGCCAGCAAAAATCGACAGGGGGCGGATGAAAAACTGTTTTTT.

This chain uses TRBV18 with TRBJ1-1, with D possibly being TRBD1 (6 bases). CDR1 and CDR2 (germline): KGHSH, LQKENI. The CDR3 is 15 residues long. The V gene lost 3 bases and the J gene lost 1 base, with 12 bases spanning the gap. In DNA, the CDR3 is TGTGCCAGCTCACCGGGGACACAATCGAACACTGAAGCTTTCTTT. Its translation is CASSPGTQSNTEAFF.

This clone has more than one count but fewer than ten. The CDR3 DNA follows: TGTGCCAGCAGTCTACAGGGCTCCTACGAGCAGTACTTC. This sequence encodes CASSLQGSYEQYF. The rearrangement uses TRBV2 and TRBJ2-7, with D possibly TRBD1 on 6 matching bases. V was clipped by 5 bases and J by 0 bases, with 8 bases between them. The length of the CDR3 is 13 residues. Germline assignment: CDR1 SNHLY and CDR2 FYNNEI.

This chain links TRBV9 with TRBJ2-3; 13 bases align to TRBD2. Germline values: CDR1 SGDLS, CDR2 YYNGEE. The ends lost 0 bases at V and 4 bases at J; junction bases unmatched: 2. CDR3 length: 16 amino acids. The CDR3 DNA sequence: TGTGCCAGCAGCGTAGGGACTAGCGGGAGTGCAGATACGCAGTATTTT. This encodes CASSVGTSGSADTQYF. Full variable domain (rest looked up from reference TRBV9 and TRBJ2-3): DSGVTQTPKHLITATGQRVTLRCSPRSGDLSVYWYQQSLDQGLQFLIQYYNGEERAKGNILERFSAQQFPDLHSELNLSSLELGDSALYFCASSVGTSGSADTQYFGPGTRLTVL.

This sequence joins TRBV11-2 and TRBJ2-1, with 9 positions matching TRBD1. Germline V gene data show CDR1 as SGHAT and CDR2 as FQNNGV. V lost 1 base, J lost 2 bases, and 6 bases stayed unmatched. This CDR3 contains 17 residues. The CDR3 DNA is TGTGCCAGCAGCTTAGCAGGACAGGGGTCCCCCTACAATGAGCAGTTCTTC. This encodes CASSLAGQGSPYNEQFF.

The V and J genes are TRBV7-2 and TRBJ2-1; 7 nucleotides align to TRBD2. The CDR3 contains 15 residues. V shed 5 bases, J shed 6 bases, and the junction held 10 bases outside the gene matches. CDR1 and CDR2 from the germline V gene are SGHTA and FQGNSA. The CDR3 reads CASSPRTRSSNEQFF. Written as DNA, the CDR3 is TGTGCCAGCAGCCCCCGGACTAGGTCGAGCAATGAGCAGTTCTTC.

The chain combines TRBV12-3 or TRBV12-4 with TRBJ1-5; TRBD1 is a possible D gene (6 bases). The CDR3 runs 13 residues. Trimming took 7 bases from V and 2 from J, leaving 9 bases between them. CDR3 DNA: TGTGCCAGCACCCCAGGGGGCAATCAGCCCCAGCATTTT. It codes for CASTPGGNQPQHF.

This chain uses TRBV2 with TRBJ1-1; D is possibly TRBD1 (5 bases). The CDR3 spans 12 residues. The V end was cut by 4 bases, the J end by 4 bases, with 7 bases between. CDR1 is SNHLY and CDR2 is FYNNEI in the germline V gene. The CDR3 DNA reads as TGTGCCAGCAGTGTGGGGGGCACTGAAGCTTTCTTT. Its translation: CASSVGGTEAFF. Full variable domain (remainder filled in from reference TRBV2 and TRBJ1-1): EPEVTQTPSHQVTQMGQEVILRCVPISNHLYFYWYRQILGQKVEFLVSFYNNEISEKSEIFDDQFSVERPDGSNFTLKIRSTKLEDSAMYFCASSVGGTEAFFGQGTRLTVV.

This clone was counted a few times. The V call is TRBV15, the J call TRBJ2-1; D perhaps matches TRBD1 (6 bases). V lost 5 bases and J 3 bases, leaving 14 bases between the germline ends. Germline values: CDR1 LNHNV, CDR2 YYDKDF (reference sequence). The CDR3 is 15 residues long. CDR3 loop: CATSVWDNFYNEQFF. The CDR3 DNA is TGTGCCACCAGCGTTTGGGACAACTTCTACAATGAGCAGTTCTTC.

The V gene is TRBV3-1 (or the pseudogene TRBV3-2), the J gene TRBJ2-3; 8 nucleotides match TRBD2. The CDR3 spans 17 residues. CDR1 LGHDT and CDR2 YNNKEL come from the germline V gene (reference sequence). Trimming at V came to 2 bases and at J to 3 bases, leaving 10 bases not matched to a gene. CDR3 residues: CASSQKRVASGTDTQYF. CDR3 DNA sequence: TGTGCCAGCAGCCAAAAAAGGGTCGCTAGCGGGACAGATACGCAGTATTTT.

The chain employs TRBV28 and TRBJ1-6; maybe TRBD1 (6 bases). V dropped 6 bases and J dropped 10 bases, with 16 bases sitting between them. The germline V gene has CDR1 MDHEN and CDR2 SYDVKM. The CDR3 is 14 amino acids. CDR3 in amino acids: CASSPDRTGSPLHF. The CDR3 DNA follows: TGTGCCAGCAGCCCCGACAGGACTGGGTCACCCCTCCACTTT.

CDR3 coding DNA: TGTGCCACCAGCAGAGAAATGACAGAAAACGAGCAGTACTTC. Amino acid sequence: CATSREMTENEQYF. The J gene is TRBJ2-7, the V gene TRBV15, with D possibly TRBD1 on 5 matching bases. Germline V gives CDR1 LNHNV, CDR2 YYDKDF (reference sequence). The CDR3 is 14 residues long. Trimming stripped 0 bases from V and 5 bases from J, with 11 bases between.

The chain recombines TRBV19 with TRBJ1-6; the match to TRBD1 covers 8 bases. CDR1 is LNHDA, CDR2 SQIVND, per germline (reference sequence). The length of the CDR3 is 14 residues. V shed 3 bases, J shed 10 bases, and the junction held 5 bases outside the gene matches. The CDR3 loop is CASSMGQGASPLHF. CDR3 in DNA: TGTGCCAGTAGTATGGGTCAGGGGGCCTCACCCCTCCACTTT.

The gene calls are TRBV15 and TRBJ2-7; tentatively, D is TRBD2 (7 bases). V was cut by 4 bases and J by 6 bases, with 10 bases left in between. The CDR3 length is 12 residues. Looked up from germline, CDR1 is LNHNV and CDR2 is YYDKDF (reference sequence). CDR3 in amino acids: CATSTGGREQYF. The CDR3 nucleotides are TGTGCCACCAGCACCGGGGGGCGCGAGCAGTACTTC.

The chain employs TRBV5-1 and TRBJ2-7; D call uncertain. This CDR3 spans 14 amino acids. V lost 0 bases and J lost 5, with 12 bases in between. CDR1 is SGHRS, CDR2 YFSETQ, per germline. The CDR3 region is CASSLAAGPHEQYF. The CDR3 region has the DNA TGCGCCAGCAGCTTGGCGGCAGGCCCCCACGAGCAGTACTTC.

CDR3 DNA: TGCAGCGTTGAGAGGGGACACCGCACCGGGGAGCTGTTTTTT. Amino acid sequence: CSVERGHRTGELFF. This chain uses TRBV29-1 with TRBJ2-2, with D perhaps TRBD1 (6 bases). The V end lost 3 bases, the J end lost 4 bases, and 12 bases lay between the germline ends. Germline V gene data show CDR1 as SQVTM and CDR2 as ANQGSEA. This CDR3 spans 14 amino acids.

Only one count was recorded for this clone. The V call is TRBV27, the J call TRBJ2-2; D is possibly TRBD1 (6 bases). Germline CDR1 MNHEY, CDR2 SMNVEV (reference sequence). V was shortened by 5 bases and J by 6 bases, with 13 bases between the two germline ends. The CDR3 has 14 amino acids. The CDR3 loop is CASSPSQGPGELFF. As DNA, the CDR3 is TGTGCCAGCAGTCCAAGCCAGGGGCCCGGGGAGCTGTTTTTT.

The chain is built from TRBV7-9 and TRBJ2-3; TRBD1 aligns across 7 bases. V lost 5 bases to trimming and J lost 5 bases; unmatched junction nucleotides: 10. Per the germline V gene, CDR1 is SEHNR and CDR2 is FQNEAQ (reference sequence). This CDR3 spans 15 amino acids. The CDR3 protein is CASSAQRGLEDTQYF. The CDR3 nucleotides are TGTGCCAGCAGCGCTCAAAGGGGGCTCGAAGATACGCAGTATTTT.

There are a few counts of this clone. The rearrangement uses TRBV6-5 and TRBJ1-6; 7 bases map to TRBD1. The CDR3 is 14 residues long. Germline values: CDR1 MNHEY, CDR2 SVGAGI. Germline trimming cut 7 bases from V and 8 bases from J; bases unmatched to any gene: 8. CDR3 sequence: CASTLQGFDSPLHF. DNA for the CDR3: TGTGCCAGCACCTTACAGGGGTTTGATTCACCCCTCCACTTT.

The chain is built from TRBV18 and TRBJ1-2; 7 bases are a match to TRBD1. V was pared by 0 bases and J by 4 bases, with 5 bases of the junction left unmatched. This CDR3 region has 15 residues. The germline V gene encodes CDR1 KGHSH and CDR2 LQKENI. Here the CDR3 DNA reads TGTGCCAGCTCACCACCTAATCAGGGGGGCTATGGCTACACCTTC. Amino acids: CASSPPNQGGYGYTF.

The table lists this clone with a count of one. The CDR3 protein is CASGTGGGYFGNQPQHF. The CDR3 bases are TGTGCCAGCGGAACAGGGGGCGGTTATTTTGGCAATCAGCCCCAGCATTTT. This chain connects TRBV28 to TRBJ1-5; 9 nucleotides align to TRBD1. CDR3 length: 17 amino acids. The germline gives CDR1 MDHEN, CDR2 SYDVKM. The trim removed 8 bases at V and 2 bases at J, leaving 13 bases unmatched.

The chain recombines TRBV30 with TRBJ1-3; D is possibly TRBD1 (6 bases). The CDR3 spans 16 residues. Germline V gene data show CDR1 as GTSNPN and CDR2 as SVGIG (reference sequence). Trimming stripped 5 bases from V and 0 bases from J, with 17 bases between. CDR3 nucleotide sequence: TGTGCCTGGCGCAGGGGTCAAGTATTCTCTGGAAACACCATATATTTT. As protein: CAWRRGQVFSGNTIYF.

This chain links TRBV10-3 with TRBJ1-6, with 8 nucleotides matching TRBD1. CDR3 length equals 14 residues. The trim removed 6 bases at V and 9 bases at J, leaving 7 bases unmatched. In germline, CDR1 is ENHRY, CDR2 SYGVKD. The CDR3 DNA is TGTGCCATCAGACCGGGACAGGATGGTTCACCCCTCCACTTT. Its protein product is CAIRPGQDGSPLHF.

This rearrangement joins TRBV7-2 to TRBJ2-3; 9 bases align to TRBD2. The CDR3 is made up of 17 amino acids. The V segment lost 1 base and the J segment 5 bases; nucleotides outside the gene matches: 10. CDR1 and CDR2 from the germline V gene are SGHTA and FQGNSA. In nucleotides, the CDR3 is TGTGCCAGCAGCTTAGGGCTAGCGGGGAGGGCCCAAGATACGCAGTATTTT. Its translation is CASSLGLAGRAQDTQYF.

In its sample, this clone was seen once. The chain carries TRBV15 and TRBJ2-4; TRBD1 matches at 9 bases. V shed 3 bases, J shed 0 bases, and the junction held 3 bases outside the gene matches. CDR3 length equals 16 residues. Looked up from germline, CDR1 is LNHNV and CDR2 is YYDKDF (reference sequence). The CDR3 reads CATSRGTGLAKNIQYF. The CDR3 nucleotides read TGTGCCACCAGCAGGGGGACAGGGCTAGCCAAAAACATTCAGTACTTC.

CDR3 nucleotides: TGTGCCAGCAGCCTCGGACTGTCAGATACGCAGTATTTT. Protein: CASSLGLSDTQYF. The V and J genes are TRBV12-3 or TRBV12-4 and TRBJ2-3, with D possibly TRBD2 on 5 matching bases. The V gene lost 6 bases and the J gene lost 4 bases, with 11 bases spanning the gap. The CDR3 loop spans 13 amino acids.